The 28 T cell receptor beta chains listed next were all sequenced from one sample in a study of T cells of healthy individuals. From the 5' RACE reads, TCRdb called clonotypes with MiXCR, one entry per CDR3 protein. The sample yields tens of thousands of distinct CDR3 sequences, roughly 16% seen once. The receptors were gathered from a human donor in good health.

The chain is built from TRBV20-1 and TRBJ1-3, with a possible D match to TRBD1 (6 bases). The CDR3 consists of 14 residues. The germline CDR1 and CDR2 sequences are DFQATT and SNEGSKA (reference sequence). Deletions cut 5 bases from V and 4 bases from J, with 15 bases between. DNA for the CDR3: TGCAGTGCTGACAACCCAGGGGTCGGAAACACCATATATTTT. This gives the protein CSADNPGVGNTIYF.

The chain has TRBV12-3 or TRBV12-4 and TRBJ2-7, with unresolved D. Trimming removed 3 bases at V and 2 bases at J, with 5 bases between. The CDR3 has 12 residues. The CDR3 DNA sequence: TGTGCCAGCAGTTTTCAACCCTACGAGCAGTACTTC. It codes for CASSFQPYEQYF.

The chain joins TRBV6-5 to TRBJ1-1; D might be TRBD1 (6 bases). The V end lost 7 bases, the J end lost 6 bases, and 18 bases lay between the germline ends. CDR1 is MNHEY, CDR2 SVGAGI, per germline. CDR3 length: 14 amino acids. The DNA of the CDR3 is TGTGCCAGCACCTTGGCGATGGGGGCCCCTGAAGCTTTCTTT. Protein product: CASTLAMGAPEAFF.

In this sample, this clonotype turned up many times. V gene TRBV6-2 or TRBV6-3 combines with J gene TRBJ2-3, with D hard to call. With 8 bases removed from V and 6 bases from J, the gap between germline ends came to 12 bases. There are 12 residues in the CDR3. CDR1 is MNHEY and CDR2 is SVGEGT in the germline V gene. CDR3 in DNA: TGTGCCAGCCGACTTTCCTCCGATACGCAGTATTTT. Translation: CASRLSSDTQYF.

This clonotype was counted many times. The chain has TRBV25-1 and TRBJ2-7, with D perhaps matching TRBD1 (6 bases). This CDR3 is built from 14 residues. Trimming removed 7 bases from V and 1 base from J, with 14 bases in between. Germline CDR1 MGHDK, CDR2 SYGVNS. CDR3 coding DNA: TGTGCCAGCACCAATAAGACAGGATCCTACGAGCAGTACTTC. It translates to CASTNKTGSYEQYF.

Many counts were recorded for this clonotype. CDR3 sequence: CSARAGDGKSNQPQHF. The CDR3 bases are TGCAGTGCTAGAGCTGGGGACGGTAAGAGCAATCAGCCCCAGCATTTT. This chain links TRBV20-1 with TRBJ1-5, with D tentatively TRBD1 (5 bases). Germline values: CDR1 DFQATT, CDR2 SNEGSKA (reference sequence). CDR3 size: 16 residues. Trimming removed 1 base at V and 1 base at J, with 14 bases between.

This clonotype was observed a few times. The chain combines TRBV7-9 with TRBJ2-3; TRBD2 might be the D (6 bases). CDR3 length: 13 residues. Trimming shortened V by 2 bases and J by 14 bases, and 17 bases separated the two germline ends. Germline CDR1 SEHNR, CDR2 FQNEAQ (reference sequence). As DNA, the CDR3 is TGTGCCAGCAGCTTATTGGGGGGTACGGAGCCGTATTTT. Protein sequence: CASSLLGGTEPYF. The full variable domain, its missing parts supplied by reference TRBV7-9 and TRBJ2-3, is DTGVSQNPRHKITKRGQNVTFRCDPISEHNRLYWYRQTLGQGPEFLTYFQNEAQLEKSRLLSDRFSAERPKGSFSTLEIQRTEQGDSAMYLCASSLLGGTEPYFGPGTRLTVL.

This clonotype came up many times. The rearrangement links TRBV20-1 to TRBJ1-6; a weak D match, TRBD1 (6 bases). Per germline, CDR1 DFQATT and CDR2 SNEGSKA (reference sequence). The germline V and J ends were trimmed by 3 bases and 7 bases, with 16 bases remaining between them. The CDR3 is 15 amino acids. This CDR3 is CSARHPAGGNSPLHF. The DNA of the CDR3 is TGCAGTGCTAGGCATCCGGCGGGGGGCAATTCACCCCTCCACTTT.

This chain joins TRBV25-1 and TRBJ2-3; 7 nucleotides match TRBD2. The ends lost 7 bases at V and 4 bases at J; junction bases unmatched: 11. This CDR3 is built from 15 residues. Per germline, CDR1 MGHDK and CDR2 SYGVNS. CDR3 amino acids: CASTSRGGDADTQYF. In DNA form, the CDR3 reads TGTGCCAGCACATCTCGCGGGGGTGACGCAGATACGCAGTATTTT.

This clonotype occurred many times. The chain employs TRBV20-1 and TRBJ1-1, with 11 positions matching TRBD1. CDR1 DFQATT and CDR2 SNEGSKA come from the germline V gene (reference sequence). The CDR3 spans 12 residues. V was clipped by 6 bases and J by 12 bases; unmatched bases: 9. Here the CDR3 reads CSARQGQGVSFF. CDR3 nucleotide sequence: TGCAGTGCGCGACAGGGACAGGGGGTGTCTTTCTTT.

The V call is TRBV7-3, the J call TRBJ1-5, with a possible D match to TRBD1 (6 bases). The CDR3 extends over 13 amino acids. V dropped 7 bases and J dropped 3 bases, with 10 bases sitting between them. Germline values: CDR1 SGHTA, CDR2 FQGTGA. CDR3 nucleotides: TGTGCCAGCAATCAGGGGCCCAATCAGCCCCAGCATTTT. Translated, it gives CASNQGPNQPQHF.

J is TRBJ2-6 and V is TRBV4-1; no definite D call. In germline, CDR1 is MGHRA, CDR2 YSYEKL. The CDR3 has 16 amino acids. Trimming shortened V by 1 base and J by 2 bases, and 9 bases separated the two germline ends. The CDR3 here is CASSQGVRAGANVLTF. The CDR3 DNA follows: TGCGCCAGCAGCCAAGGCGTAAGGGCTGGGGCCAACGTCCTGACTTTC.

There are many counts of this clonotype. The V gene is TRBV11-3, the J gene TRBJ2-2; D not certain. V lost 2 bases to trimming and J lost 7 bases, with 8 bases between them. Germline V gives CDR1 SGHNT, CDR2 YENEEA. This CDR3 spans 13 amino acids. This CDR3 reads CASSLFPDGELFF. CDR3 nucleotide sequence: TGTGCCAGCAGCTTATTCCCGGACGGGGAGCTGTTTTTT.

The genes are TRBV7-6 and TRBJ1-4, with D possibly matching TRBD1 (6 bases). From germline, CDR1 is SGHVS and CDR2 FNYEAQ. The CDR3 has 15 residues. V lost 1 base to trimming and J lost 5 bases, with 11 bases between them. The CDR3 region has the DNA TGTGCCAGCAGCTTAGTTCCGGGGGGCAATGAAAAACTGTTTTTT. Translating it yields CASSLVPGGNEKLFF.

This clonotype was detected ten times or more. The J gene is TRBJ2-5, the V gene TRBV20-1; the D gene is possibly TRBD1 (5 bases). Per the germline V gene, CDR1 is DFQATT and CDR2 is SNEGSKA (reference sequence). V lost 1 base to trimming and J lost 6 bases, with 9 bases between them. The CDR3 extends over 12 amino acids. The CDR3 spells CSARAAGKTQYF. The CDR3 nucleotides read TGCAGTGCTAGAGCGGCAGGGAAGACCCAGTACTTC.

This clonotype was counted ten times or more. The gene calls are TRBV20-1 and TRBJ2-7; D is unclear. The CDR3 runs 12 residues. CDR1 is DFQATT and CDR2 is SNEGSKA in the germline V gene (reference sequence). V lost 3 bases, J lost 6 bases, and 12 bases lay in between. The CDR3 nucleotides read TGCAGTGCTAGTGATCATTCTTTCGAGCAGTACTTC. Protein: CSASDHSFEQYF.

A few counts support this clonotype. This sequence joins TRBV4-1 and TRBJ2-3; 14 nucleotides align to TRBD2. Germline V gene sequence: CDR1 MGHRA, CDR2 YSYEKL. Germline trimming cut 0 bases from V and 4 bases from J; bases unmatched to any gene: 6. The CDR3 is 18 amino acids. The CDR3: CASSQEGTSGSYADTQYF. CDR3 in DNA: TGCGCCAGCAGCCAAGAGGGGACTAGCGGGAGTTACGCAGATACGCAGTATTTT.

This clonotype was observed a few times. The chain has TRBV6-5 and TRBJ2-7; unclear D gene. Germline loops: CDR1 MNHEY, CDR2 SVGAGI. The CDR3 is 13 amino acids. V lost 0 bases and J 5 bases, leaving 8 bases between the germline ends. The CDR3 region is CASSYSWGNEQYF. The CDR3, as DNA: TGTGCCAGCAGTTACTCGTGGGGAAACGAGCAGTACTTC.

This clonotype was seen many times. The V call is TRBV19, the J call TRBJ2-1; D call uncertain. Per germline, CDR1 LNHDA and CDR2 SQIVND (reference sequence). The CDR3 has 16 residues. The V end lost 7 bases, the J end lost 0 bases, and 16 bases lay between the germline ends. The CDR3 protein is CASTRTNRDSYNEQFF. The CDR3 region has the DNA TGTGCCAGTACCAGAACAAACCGTGACTCCTACAATGAGCAGTTCTTC.

This clonotype occurred a few times. This rearrangement joins TRBV28 to TRBJ2-2, with D hard to call. Trimming took off 2 bases at V and 0 bases at J, with 7 bases between the two ends. Per germline, CDR1 MDHEN and CDR2 SYDVKM. The CDR3 contains 15 residues. The chain's CDR3 is CASSLRPPNTGELFF. DNA of the CDR3: TGTGCCAGCAGTTTACGTCCGCCGAACACCGGGGAGCTGTTTTTT.

This clonotype was picked up many times. The V gene is TRBV29-1, the J gene TRBJ2-3; 7 bases match TRBD2. V shed 6 bases and J 0 bases; nucleotides not matched to a gene: 18. In germline, CDR1 is SQVTM, CDR2 ANQGSEA. CDR3 length: 18 amino acids. The CDR3 nucleotides read TGCAGCGTCCACCACTCTGGCGGGAGAGGAACTAGCACAGATACGCAGTATTTT. The encoded protein is CSVHHSGGRGTSTDTQYF.

This sequence joins TRBV29-1 and TRBJ2-1; 9 bases match TRBD1. CDR3 length: 14 amino acids. The germline V gene has CDR1 SQVTM and CDR2 ANQGSEA. V dropped 5 bases and J dropped 3; count of bases not matched to a gene: 5. CDR3: CSVRSGQGYNEQFF. The CDR3 nucleotides are TGCAGCGTTCGATCGGGACAGGGCTACAATGAGCAGTTCTTC.

In the case of this clonotype: One junction end does not reproduce the germline sequence, and a read error may be involved. The CDR3 region is CPSSVAGTGDSGNTIYF. The CDR3 region has the DNA TGTCCCAGCAGCGTAGCTGGGACAGGGGACTCTGGAAACACCATATATTTT. The V call is TRBV9, the J call TRBJ1-3, with 10 bases matching TRBD1. The germline CDR1 and CDR2 sequences are SGDLS and YYNGEE. The CDR3 has 17 residues.

The rearrangement links TRBV2 to TRBJ2-3, with D maybe TRBD1 (6 bases). V was shortened by 11 bases and J by 2 bases, with 20 bases between the two germline ends. There are 15 residues in the CDR3. CDR1 and CDR2 (germline): SNHLY, FYNNEI. CDR3 bases: TGTGCCGAACATTCGGGCTGGGGGCCCACAGATACGCAGTATTTT. Its protein is CAEHSGWGPTDTQYF.

The chain recombines TRBV6-2 or TRBV6-3 with TRBJ2-1; D call uncertain. Germline V gene data show CDR1 as MNHEY and CDR2 as SVGEGT. The ends were cut back, 4 bases at V and 3 bases at J, with 10 bases in the middle. The CDR3 sequence is 14 residues long. The CDR3 nucleotides read TGTGCCAGCAGTTCCACGCCGGGCTACAATGAGCAGTTCTTC. It encodes CASSSTPGYNEQFF.

This chain connects TRBV20-1 to TRBJ1-5; D unclear. CDR1 is DFQATT and CDR2 is SNEGSKA in the germline V gene (reference sequence). The CDR3 sequence is 12 residues long. V lost 4 bases, J lost 4 bases, and 8 bases lay in between. The CDR3 coding sequence is TGCAGTGCTAAGACTTTGAATCAGCCCCAGCATTTT. This sequence encodes CSAKTLNQPQHF.

The rearrangement uses TRBV2 and TRBJ2-5, with D maybe TRBD2 (5 bases). The germline gives CDR1 SNHLY, CDR2 FYNNEI. Trimming removed 6 bases at V and 5 bases at J, with 19 bases between. CDR3 length: 15 residues. Here the CDR3 DNA reads TGTGCCAGCAGCCCAGCGAATTTGAGAGGGGAGACCCAGTACTTC. It encodes CASSPANLRGETQYF.

This clonotype was counted at least ten times. The CDR3 here is CASSLVVQASTEAFF. The CDR3 nucleotides are TGTGCCAGCAGCTTAGTCGTTCAAGCCAGCACTGAAGCTTTCTTT. The chain couples TRBV11-2 to TRBJ1-1; no definite D call. CDR3 length: 15 amino acids. The germline V gene has CDR1 SGHAT and CDR2 FQNNGV. Between the trimmed V and J ends, which lost 1 base and 4 bases, there was a span of 13 bases. The full variable domain, in which reference TRBV11-2 and TRBJ1-1 provide the parts outside the CDR3, is EAGVAQSPRYKIIEKRQSVAFWCNPISGHATLYWYQQILGQGPKLLIQFQNNGVVDDSQLPKDRFSAERLKGVDSTLKIQPAKLEDSAVYLCASSLVVQASTEAFFGQGTRLTVV.